Following are 14 T cell receptor beta chains from one sample sequenced in a study of blood T cell repertoires in COVID-19 (dated by TCRdb to about 2020). Receptors were amplified or captured by the immunoSEQ multiplex PCR assay. Imported from immuneACCESS, the table was reduced by TCRdb to in-frame sequences with V and J called. These copies leave out some clones; in studies compared against another copy, an unresolved V gene accounts for under half, and the cause of the remainder is not known. For this sample there are more than 150,000 clones; around 89% appear just once. The ten largest make up roughly 0.56% of the sample. Material for sequencing was peripheral blood. The receptors originated from a man aged 45-65 years with acute or convalescent COVID-19.

The chain joins TRBV19 to TRBJ1-6; D is unresolved. This CDR3 is 16 amino acids long. The V and J ends lost 7 bases and 10 bases respectively, with 23 bases between them. Germline V gene lookup returns CDR1 LNHDA and CDR2 SQIVND (reference sequence). Here the CDR3 DNA reads TGTGCCAGTACCACGGGGAACACTTTGGTGGGCTCACCCCTCCACTTT. Its translation: CASTTGNTLVGSPLHF.

The chain uses TRBV7-8 and TRBJ1-6, with 7 bases aligning to TRBD1. After removal of 8 bases from V and 0 bases from J, the junction contained 4 bases not matched to a gene. CDR1 is SGHVS, CDR2 FQNEAQ, per germline. The CDR3 extends over 15 amino acids. The chain's CDR3 is CASSGQSSYNSPLHF. In DNA, the CDR3 is TGTGCCAGCTCGGGACAGAGCTCCTATAATTCACCCCTCCACTTT.

The CDR3 loop is CASSFGGGSYNSPLHF. The CDR3 nucleotides are TGTGCCAGCAGTTTCGGGGGGGGCTCCTATAATTCACCCCTCCACTTT. This chain links TRBV28 with TRBJ1-6, with D possibly being TRBD1 (5 bases). Germline V gene data show CDR1 as MDHEN and CDR2 as SYDVKM. This CDR3 has 16 amino acids. Trimming shortened V by 3 bases and J by 0 bases, and 9 bases separated the two germline ends.

CDR3 DNA: TGTGCCAGCAGCCAAAGAGGGACTGGAAACACCATATATTTT. The encoded protein is CASSQRGTGNTIYF. The chain employs TRBV4-2 and TRBJ1-3; D is ambiguous. Trimming cost V 2 bases and J 2 bases, with 7 bases left between them. This CDR3 spans 14 amino acids. CDR1 LGHNA and CDR2 YNFKEQ come from the germline V gene.

The chain has TRBV28 and TRBJ1-6, with a possible D match to TRBD1 (6 bases). This CDR3 is 15 amino acids long. Germline CDR1 and CDR2: MDHEN and SYDVKM. The V end was cut by 6 bases, the J end by 3 bases, with 12 bases between. The CDR3 sequence: CASSGWGLYNSPLHF. The CDR3 DNA follows: TGTGCCAGCAGCGGGTGGGGGCTCTATAATTCACCCCTCCACTTT.

This clone turned up a few times. The V call is TRBV30, the J call TRBJ1-6; D gene ambiguous. The CDR3 is 13 residues long. V shed 2 bases and J shed 9 bases, with 11 bases lying between them. Germline V gene data show CDR1 as GTSNPN and CDR2 as SVGIG (reference sequence). For the CDR3, the DNA is TGTGCCTGGAGTCCGGGAGTGGGTTCACCCCTCCACTTT. It encodes CAWSPGVGSPLHF.

The chain links TRBV5-6 to TRBJ2-3; D gene uncertain. This CDR3 region has 16 residues. Germline V gene lookup returns CDR1 SGHDT and CDR2 YYEEEE. V was cut by 0 bases and J by 2 bases, with 13 bases left in between. The CDR3 here is CASSLAQRRNTDTQYF. CDR3 sequence (DNA): TGTGCCAGCAGCTTGGCGCAGAGGCGGAACACAGATACGCAGTATTTT.

Only one count was recorded for this clone. V and J are TRBV5-8 and TRBJ1-1; D gene uncertain. Trimming shortened V by 4 bases and J by 0 bases, and 10 bases separated the two germline ends. Germline V lookup: CDR1 SGHTS, CDR2 YDEGEE. The CDR3 contains 14 residues. For the CDR3, the DNA is TGTGCCAGCAGCCGCAACTTAATGAACACTGAAGCTTTCTTT. Its translation is CASSRNLMNTEAFF.

The sample holds one count of this clone. This chain links TRBV12-3 or TRBV12-4 with TRBJ1-3; the D is unclear. Trimming left V 6 bases short and J 2 bases short, with 5 bases between. The CDR3 loop spans 12 amino acids. CDR3 protein: CASRQAGNTIYF. As DNA, the CDR3 is TGTGCCAGCAGACAAGCTGGAAACACCATATATTTT.

The chain is built from TRBV5-6 and TRBJ1-2; D is undetermined. This CDR3 region has 12 residues. Trimming removed 4 bases from V and 4 bases from J, with 8 bases in between. Germline CDR1 SGHDT, CDR2 YYEEEE. The CDR3 loop is CASSPGFYGYTF. The CDR3 DNA sequence: TGTGCCAGCAGCCCGGGATTCTATGGCTACACCTTC. The complete variable domain, with remaining parts taken from reference TRBV5-6 and TRBJ1-2, reads DAGVTQSPTHLIKTRGQQVTLRCSPKSGHDTVSWYQQALGQGPQFIFQYYEEEERQRGNFPDRFSGHQFPNYSSELNVNALLLGDSALYLCASSPGFYGYTFGSGTRLTVV.

This clone is a singleton in its sample. J is TRBJ2-2 and V is TRBV19; D may be TRBD1 (6 bases). CDR3 length: 14 residues. V dropped 1 base and J dropped 7 bases, with 10 bases sitting between them. CDR1 and CDR2 from the germline V gene are LNHDA and SQIVND (reference sequence). The CDR3 reads CASSIAARGGELFF. The CDR3 bases are TGTGCCAGTAGTATAGCGGCCAGGGGCGGGGAGCTGTTTTTT.

The rearrangement links TRBV4-1 to TRBJ2-2; 9 bases fit TRBD2. The junction had 17 bases not matched to a gene; V was cut back by 2 bases and J by 7 bases. Germline CDR1 reads MGHRA; CDR2 reads YSYEKL. CDR3 length: 19 amino acids. This CDR3 is CASSQPLDGASGKGGELFF. The DNA of the CDR3 is TGCGCCAGCAGCCAACCTCTCGATGGGGCTAGCGGGAAGGGCGGGGAGCTGTTTTTT.

The chain carries TRBV7-2 and TRBJ2-7; D is unresolved. The CDR3 consists of 13 residues. Germline CDR1 reads SGHTA; CDR2 reads FQGNSA. The V end lost 0 bases, the J end lost 2 bases, and 5 bases lay between the germline ends. CDR3 sequence: CASSLANTYEQYF. The CDR3 coding sequence is TGTGCCAGCAGCTTAGCGAACACCTACGAGCAGTACTTC.

This chain joins TRBV27 and TRBJ2-5; D may be TRBD1 (6 bases). Trimming removed 11 bases at V and 14 bases at J, with 30 bases between. Germline CDR1 and CDR2: MNHEY and SMNVEV (reference sequence). CDR3 length: 14 residues. CDR3 amino acids: CASAGAYSAPRTYF. In DNA, the CDR3 is TGTGCCTCCGCAGGGGCCTACAGCGCCCCGAGGACATACTTC.